This TCR beta chain was captured in a study of early T cells in non-severe SARS-CoV-2 infection. This clonotype was seen a handful of times. Its antigen is unidentified. Study-wide results and caveats: Lookups in VDJdb leaned toward anti-spike CD8 responses and missed private and CD4 specificities.

V gave up 5 bases and J gave up 5 bases; unmatched junction bases: 13. The length of the CDR3 is 16 residues. In TCRdb, the 5' RACE reads were re-called with MiXCR into one record per CDR3 protein. The sample has around 84,000 distinct CDR3 sequences, roughly 12% seen once. The sequenced material came from whole blood. This chain connects TRBV12-3 or TRBV12-4 to TRBJ2-5; 8 bases map to TRBD1. The source is an adult who was a healthcare worker with PCR-confirmed SARS-CoV-2 infection or an uninfected control (not recorded which). CDR3 coding DNA: TGTGCCAGCAGTCCAAGGGCGGGGACAGGACGGGAGACCCAGTACTTC. Translated: CASSPRAGTGRETQYF.